This paragraph covers one TCR beta chain sequence. These data are taken from a study of CD4+ T cells in melanoma. Germline loops: CDR1 SGHVS, CDR2 FQNEAQ. CDR3 length equals 14 residues. The V end was cut by 0 bases, the J end by 4 bases, with 9 bases between. Sequenced by immunoSEQ multiplex PCR; TCRdb stores in-frame clones only, minus some. The table shows some 10,000 clones, with 68% occurring only once. V is TRBV7-8 and J is TRBJ1-2; D not certain. This TCR was sampled from a human donor with melanoma. The sequencing input was cells from a culture (not recorded whether cultured in vitro). CDR3 sequence reads: CASSLAPSGYGYTF. DNA of the CDR3: TGTGCCAGCAGCTTAGCCCCATCGGGCTATGGCTACACCTTC. The variable domain in full, completed from reference TRBV7-8 and TRBJ1-2, reads GAGVSQSPRYKVAKRGQDVALRCDPISGHVSLFWYQQALGQGPEFLTYFQNEAQLDKSGLPSDRFFAERPEGSVSTLKIQRTQQEDSAVYLCASSLAPSGYGYTFGSGTRLTVV.